This T cell receptor beta chain was identified in a study of cytomegalovirus exposure and HLA in healthy donors. The primer mix had 60 Vbeta and 13 Jbeta primers. Clones were sequenced by immunoSEQ multiplex PCR, and TCRdb holds only the in-frame ones, with some missing. The sample yields around 150,000 clones, roughly 80% seen once. This CDR3 contains 14 residues. With 2 bases removed from V and 3 bases from J, the gap between germline ends came to 9 bases. Germline lookup yields CDR1 SGHTA and CDR2 FQGNSA. This clone was counted once. Sample: PBMCs. The clonotype originates from a woman aged 45 to 65 in good health and CMV-seronegative. The chain has TRBV7-2 and TRBJ2-3; D is possibly TRBD2 (5 bases). The CDR3 is CASSLNGETDTQYF. For the CDR3, the DNA is TGTGCCAGCAGCTTAAACGGGGAAACAGATACGCAGTATTTT.